This T cell receptor (beta chain) originates from a study of shared clonotypes between healthy human individuals (dated by TCRdb to between 2020 and 2021). Regarding the complete study: The cohort comprised two women and a few men aged 18 to 49 years. For each donor, three plates each were used for CD4 naive and CD4 memory, two plates were used for CD8 naive, and one plate was used for CD8 memory. To estimate repertoire size and how much clonotype sharing occurs between individuals, the study deeply sequenced the blood TCR repertoires of five healthy adults. Different laboratories and diverse techniques were used to prepare libraries and sequence TCR repertoires, to increase sequencing depth and limit assay-specific biases. Between about 0.9 and 9 billion PBMCs per donor were obtained by leukapheresis.

The trim is 6 bases for V and 0 bases for J, with a gap of 14 bases between the germline ends. Reading from cysteine to phenylalanine, the CDR3 counts 16 amino acids. Left in the record is the CDR3 DNA by itself, 48 bases read in frame from the first base. CDR1 and CDR2 are drawn from the germline V gene (reference sequence): MNHEY, SMNVEV. CD8 naive samples were CD45RO-negative cells positively selected for CCR7, giving a CD45RA+CCR7+ population that excluded TemRA cells. The donors were healthy, HIV-negative adults who had no recently reported acute infections or vaccinations. Every donor was a Caucasian adult living in Nashville, Tennessee, USA. Blood was obtained by leukapheresis, after which PBMCs were separated by Ficoll-Histopaque density gradient centrifugation and cryopreserved in liquid nitrogen vapor phase. Analytical flow cytometry was used to check the purity and quantity of every magnetically sorted T cell population. Genomic DNA was isolated from every sorted fraction and measured by UV absorbance on a Nanodrop 2000c.

What the research found in general, with its limitations: Pairwise subsampling indicated that sequencing depth was expected to affect the degree of clonotype sharing among donors. Sampling was restricted to blood, and TCR repertoires in tissues likely differ from the TCR repertoires found in blood. Sharing across a few donors was observed for about 4.8% of naive CD4, 3% to 4% of naive CD8, about 2.3% of memory CD4, and about 0.39% of memory CD8 clonotypes. The small number of donors limited the genetic and exposure-history diversity represented. Incomplete sequencing was indicated by rarefaction of sorted-subset datasets, despite the large sequencing depth. Naive subsets generally had larger estimated clonotype richness than memory subsets did. Clonotypes shared by all four sorted-subset donors showed higher generation probabilities than non-shared clonotypes.

This clone was observed a single time. What antigen it recognizes has not been identified. No qualities accompany the bases; no much larger clone lies one base away. Using the deep immunoSEQ assay, multiplex PCR amplified TCR CDR3 regions from genomic DNA. Genomic DNA extracted from each cell subset was distributed evenly over all wells of several immunoSEQ 96-well plates, and each plate served as one replicate. For sorted subsets, around 200 ng genomic DNA, equal to about 30,000 T cell genomes, was loaded into each replicate PCR. Purified libraries were quantified with a Qubit 3.0 fluorometer, sized on a Bioanalyzer 2100, and re-quantified with the KAPA Library Quantification kit. Each immunoSEQ 96-well plate was sequenced on its own single-read 150-cycle Illumina NextSeq 550 flow cell. The authors processed their data as follows. Because the immunoSEQ output included only junctional sequences and no quality scores, the filtering could not be the same as the filtering used for full-length reads. Sequences were annotated with PyIR, a Python wrapper for IgBLAST v1.9, and V/J genes and CDR3 were assigned using IMGT germline references. Reads were filtered out if the reads had weak V/J assignments (E-value above 1e-6), no CDR3, stop codons, out-of-frame junctions, or ambiguous translated residues. V3J clonotypes were defined as sequences sharing the same inferred V gene, J gene, and CDR3 amino acid sequence. The percentage overlap between two repertoires was calculated by dividing the number of shared unique clonotypes by the size of the smaller repertoire. RTK rarefaction, the Chao1 estimator, and Recon v2.1 estimates of unobserved clonotypes were used to assess repertoire richness. Generation probabilities were computed with OLGA for all TCRbeta clonotypes obtained by the gDNA method from several donors. As stored in TCRdb, this immuneACCESS dataset retains in-frame rearrangements with V and J assigned. A fraction of the clones does not appear; measured against another copy, unresolved V genes explain less than half of the discrepancy, and the remainder lacks a known reason. That table furnishes V, J and clone size, whereas the DNA furnished D and trimming. The sample includes 1.5 million to 2.5 million clones, with about 95% observed a single time. The ten largest clonotypes hold approximately 1.2% of the sample.

This TCR derives from a man in his late teens or twenties in good health. The receptor chain draws on TRBV27 and TRBJ1-4; the D gene lacks a confident call. The sample taken for sequencing was naive CD8+ T cells sorted from blood. Per the publication, the cell subset or site label means: CD45RA+CCR7+. The nucleotides are TGTGCCAGCAGCCCAACATACTTACCAACTAATGAAAAACTGTTTTTT. It specifies CASSPTYLPTNEKLFF.